The 26 T cell receptor beta chains in this list originate from one sample, sequenced in a study of human T cells and chemical hapten exposure. Time point of the sample: healthy volunteer bleed at 6 weeks. Total RNA came from unfractionated whole blood. TCRdb fed the RACE reads into MiXCR, producing one record per CDR3 protein. The profile shows more than 60,000 distinct CDR3 sequences, roughly 8.7% of them singletons. Sequences were obtained from whole blood. Every receptor here comes from a male donor in good health. Some clones in this sample may be carry-over from other donors' samples.

This clonotype turned up a few times. This chain uses TRBV6-2 or TRBV6-3 with TRBJ2-5; no clear D gene. The CDR3 contains 15 residues. Germline CDR1 is MNHEY and CDR2 is SVGEGT. Trimming stripped 0 bases from V and 2 bases from J, with 10 bases between. CDR3: CASSYSNLGQETQYF. The DNA of the CDR3 is TGTGCCAGCAGTTACTCCAACTTGGGACAAGAGACCCAGTACTTC.

V gene TRBV7-7 combines with J gene TRBJ2-3, with D perhaps TRBD2 (6 bases). Trimming cost V 5 bases and J 3 bases, with 9 bases left between them. This CDR3 has 13 amino acids. Germline CDR1 and CDR2: SSHAT and FNYEAQ (reference sequence). The CDR3 DNA reads as TGTGCCAGCAGCGCGGGACCGACAGATACGCAGTATTTT. Translated: CASSAGPTDTQYF.

This chain joins TRBV12-3 or TRBV12-4 and TRBJ1-1; 7 bases agree with TRBD1. V was pared by 11 bases and J by 0 bases, with 15 bases of the junction left unmatched. The CDR3 has 16 residues. This CDR3 reads CASGGIPGRMNTEAFF. The CDR3 DNA is TGTGCCTCAGGGGGGATCCCCGGGAGGATGAACACTGAAGCTTTCTTT.

The table lists this clonotype with many counts. CDR3 DNA: TGCAGCGTCGGACAGGGGTCGGGGGAGCAGTACTTC. Its translation: CSVGQGSGEQYF. This chain links TRBV29-1 with TRBJ2-7; 9 nucleotides line up with TRBD1. Germline CDR1 and CDR2: SQVTM and ANQGSEA. The ends lost 6 bases at V and 7 bases at J; junction bases unmatched: 7. CDR3 length: 12 amino acids.

In its sample, this clonotype was seen a few times. This rearrangement joins TRBV7-9 to TRBJ2-5, with TRBD1 matching 8 bases. The CDR3 is made up of 19 amino acids. CDR1 and CDR2 (germline): SEHNR, FQNEAQ (reference sequence). V shed 1 base and J 2 bases; nucleotides not matched to a gene: 15. The DNA for the CDR3 is TGTGCCAGCAGCTTAGTATGGACAGGGTGGGCTGACCGACAAGAGACCCAGTACTTC. This translates into CASSLVWTGWADRQETQYF.

In its sample, this clonotype was seen a few times. One end of the junction varies from germline; a read error may be responsible. The genes are TRBV9 and TRBJ1-5, with 11 bases lining up with TRBD1. Germline loops: CDR1 SGDLS, CDR2 YYNGEE. The CDR3 runs 15 residues. As DNA, the CDR3 is TGTGTCAGCAGCTCGGGACAGGGGGGCAATCAGCCCCAGCATTTT. It yields the protein CVSSSGQGGNQPQHF.

This clonotype showed up just a few times. The chain recombines TRBV19 with TRBJ2-7, with 7 bases aligning to TRBD1. This CDR3 region has 14 residues. Germline V CDR1 and CDR2: LNHDA, SQIVND (reference sequence). Trimming cost V 5 bases and J 2 bases; bases outside gene matches: 6. The CDR3 DNA reads TGTGCCAGTAGTTCGCAGGGGGAGACCTACGAGCAGTACTTC. This codes for CASSSQGETYEQYF. The full variable domain, rest sourced from reference TRBV19 and TRBJ2-7, is DGGITQSPKYLFRKEGQNVTLSCEQNLNHDAMYWYRQDPGQGLRLIYYSQIVNDFQKGDIAEGYSVSREKKESFPLTVTSAQKNPTAFYLCASSSQGETYEQYFGPGTRLTVT.

This clonotype has a handful of counts. V gene TRBV14 combines with J gene TRBJ2-1, with 7 bases that match TRBD2. Unmatched junction bases numbered 3, after V lost 4 bases and J lost 9 bases. The CDR3 length is 12 residues. Germline lookup yields CDR1 SGHDN and CDR2 FVKESK. CDR3 residues: CASSRTRGEQFF. The DNA for the CDR3 is TGTGCCAGCAGCCGGACTAGGGGTGAGCAGTTCTTC.

In this sample, this clonotype turned up many times. V and J are TRBV6-2 or TRBV6-3 and TRBJ2-7, with no clear D. The germline CDR1 and CDR2 sequences are MNHEY and SVGEGT. V was cut by 7 bases and J by 2 bases, with 9 bases left in between. The length of the CDR3 is 12 residues. The CDR3 loop is CASTSPPYEQYF. In DNA form, the CDR3 reads TGTGCCAGCACCTCACCTCCCTACGAGCAGTACTTC.

This clonotype was detected a few times. The rearrangement links TRBV5-4 to TRBJ2-3; D uncertain. Germline V gene data show CDR1 as SGHNT and CDR2 as YYREEE (reference sequence). The germline V and J ends were trimmed by 0 bases and 0 bases, with 8 bases remaining between them. CDR3 length: 15 residues. Here the CDR3 reads CASSLVSSSTDTQYF. CDR3 coding DNA: TGTGCCAGCAGCTTGGTGTCTTCTAGCACAGATACGCAGTATTTT.

This clonotype has just a few counts. The chain carries TRBV6-5 and TRBJ2-7, with 7 nucleotides matching TRBD1. V dropped 0 bases and J dropped 4; count of bases not matched to a gene: 6. CDR3 length equals 15 residues. Germline V gene data show CDR1 as MNHEY and CDR2 as SVGAGI. The CDR3 region is CASSYSETGYYEQYF. The CDR3 bases are TGTGCCAGCAGTTACTCAGAGACAGGGTATTACGAGCAGTACTTC.

The table lists this clonotype with a few counts. The rearrangement joins TRBV3-1 to TRBJ2-4; unclear D gene. The CDR3 totals 16 residues. Trimming took off 1 base at V and 6 bases at J, with 16 bases between the two ends. The germline CDR1 and CDR2 sequences are LGHDT and YNNKEL (reference sequence). This CDR3 reads CASSQVVKGGGNIQYF. CDR3 in DNA: TGTGCCAGCAGCCAAGTGGTTAAGGGCGGCGGAAACATTCAGTACTTC.

The chain carries TRBV6-6 and TRBJ1-6, with 8 bases identical to TRBD1. Germline CDR1 reads MNHNY; CDR2 reads SVGAGI (reference sequence). After removal of 8 bases from V and 9 bases from J, the junction contained 9 bases not matched to a gene. This CDR3 is 14 amino acids long. CDR3 nucleotide sequence: TGTGCCAGCGGGGGCCAGGGGGCAAGTTCACCCCTCCACTTT. This codes for CASGGQGASSPLHF.

J is TRBJ2-7 and V is TRBV4-2; perhaps D is TRBD1 or TRBD2 (6 bases each). This CDR3 is 15 amino acids long. The V end was cut by 2 bases, the J end by 2 bases, with 13 bases between. Germline V gene sequence: CDR1 LGHNA, CDR2 YNFKEQ. The CDR3 DNA reads TGTGCCAGCAGCCAAACTACGGGGGCTACCTACGAGCAGTACTTC. Translated: CASSQTTGATYEQYF.

There are a few counts of this clonotype. The gene calls are TRBV7-9 and TRBJ1-1, with D perhaps TRBD1 (5 bases). CDR1 and CDR2 from the germline V gene are SEHNR and FQNEAQ (reference sequence). V lost 6 bases, J lost 2 bases, and 7 bases lay in between. CDR3 length: 12 residues. CDR3 DNA sequence: TGTGCCAGCAGGGACACTAACACTGAAGCTTTCTTT. It translates to CASRDTNTEAFF.

This clonotype was counted ten times or more. The V and J genes are TRBV7-2 and TRBJ1-3; D unresolved. Trimming left V 3 bases short and J 4 bases short, with 10 bases between. There are 14 residues in the CDR3. The germline CDR1 and CDR2 sequences are SGHTA and FQGNSA. The CDR3 bases are TGTGCCAGCAGCTTCGGACCTACCGGAAACACCATATATTTT. Encoded protein: CASSFGPTGNTIYF.

V gene TRBV4-1 combines with J gene TRBJ2-5; D is unclear. V shed 0 bases and J shed 1 base, with 12 bases lying between them. The CDR3 is 16 residues long. Germline-derived CDR1 and CDR2 are MGHRA and YSYEKL. CDR3 sequence: CASSQDLGLIQETQYF. The CDR3 DNA follows: TGCGCCAGCAGCCAAGATCTTGGGCTTATCCAAGAGACCCAGTACTTC.

Ten or more counts support this clonotype. J is TRBJ2-1 and V is TRBV7-9, with D perhaps TRBD1 or TRBD2 (5 bases each). V was clipped by 2 bases and J by 8 bases, with 10 bases between them. The germline V gene encodes CDR1 SEHNR and CDR2 FQNEAQ (reference sequence). The CDR3 sequence is 13 residues long. The CDR3 reads CASSLWGIDEQFF. CDR3 coding DNA: TGTGCCAGCAGCTTATGGGGGATCGATGAGCAGTTCTTC. The entire variable domain, with the rest obtained from reference TRBV7-9 and TRBJ2-1, is as follows: DTGVSQNPRHKITKRGQNVTFRCDPISEHNRLYWYRQTLGQGPEFLTYFQNEAQLEKSRLLSDRFSAERPKGSFSTLEIQRTEQGDSAMYLCASSLWGIDEQFFGPGTRLTVL.

This clonotype was found a few times. This chain links TRBV6-5 with TRBJ1-1; D is perhaps TRBD1 (6 bases). The CDR3 is 13 amino acids. The germline V and J ends were trimmed by 6 bases and 5 bases, with 13 bases remaining between them. The germline V gene has CDR1 MNHEY and CDR2 SVGAGI. CDR3 amino acids: CASSPGARTEAFF. CDR3 nucleotide sequence: TGTGCCAGCAGCCCGGGGGCGCGGACTGAAGCTTTCTTT.

This clonotype showed up just a few times. CDR3 nucleotide sequence: TGTGCCAGCAGTTCACTTACGGGACAGGGATACACTGAAGCTTTCTTT. The encoded protein is CASSSLTGQGYTEAFF. The gene calls are TRBV6-5 and TRBJ1-1; 9 nucleotides align to TRBD1. V lost 4 bases, J lost 3 bases, and 9 bases stayed unmatched. CDR1 and CDR2 from the germline V gene are MNHEY and SVGAGI. CDR3 length equals 16 residues.

V gene TRBV5-5 combines with J gene TRBJ2-7; D gene unclear. Germline V CDR1 and CDR2: SGHKS, YYEKEE (reference sequence). V was trimmed by 4 bases and J by 1 base, leaving 12 bases between them. The CDR3 contains 14 residues. CDR3 bases: TGTGCCAGCAGCCAAAACGACGGATCCTACGAGCAGTACTTC. Translated, it gives CASSQNDGSYEQYF. Full variable domain (missing parts from reference TRBV5-5 and TRBJ2-7): DAGVTQSPTHLIKTRGQQVTLRCSPISGHKSVSWYQQVLGQGPQFIFQYYEKEERGRGNFPDRFSARQFPNYSSELNVNALLLGDSALYLCASSQNDGSYEQYFGPGTRLTVT.

A few counts support this clonotype. This chain connects TRBV12-3 or TRBV12-4 to TRBJ1-1; possibly TRBD1 for D (6 bases). V was shortened by 7 bases and J by 7 bases, with 13 bases between the two germline ends. The CDR3 has 12 amino acids. In DNA, the CDR3 is TGTGCCAGCACACAACAGGGAAATGAAGCTTTCTTT. This encodes CASTQQGNEAFF.

This chain links TRBV6-5 with TRBJ2-3; 9 bases are shared with TRBD2. The CDR3 is 13 residues long. Losses at the gene ends were 6 bases for V and 6 bases for J; bases not matched to a gene: 4. Per the germline V gene, CDR1 is MNHEY and CDR2 is SVGAGI. CDR3 sequence (DNA): TGTGCCAGCAGACCGGGACTAGCCGATACGCAGTATTTT. Protein product: CASRPGLADTQYF.

A few counts support this clonotype. The chain employs TRBV6-1 and TRBJ2-2, with 7 nucleotides matching TRBD1. Trimming took 11 bases from V and 1 from J; bases not matched to a gene: 13. Germline lookup yields CDR1 MNHNS and CDR2 SASEGT. The CDR3 is 16 amino acids. This chain's CDR3 is CASKGQIFLNTGELFF. DNA for the CDR3: TGTGCCTCAAAGGGACAGATTTTCCTGAACACCGGGGAGCTGTTTTTT.

This clonotype was detected ten times or more. This chain uses TRBV27 with TRBJ2-7, with D possibly TRBD2 on 6 matching bases. This CDR3 region has 14 residues. Germline lookup yields CDR1 MNHEY and CDR2 SMNVEV (reference sequence). V was cut by 4 bases and J by 6 bases, with 16 bases left in between. The chain's CDR3 is CASSSLSGSREQYF. CDR3 sequence (DNA): TGTGCCAGCAGTTCCCTTTCCGGGAGCCGCGAGCAGTACTTC.

This clonotype was detected ten times or more. The chain carries TRBV2 and TRBJ1-2; 7 bases line up with TRBD1. V shed 7 bases, J shed 0 bases, and the junction held 11 bases outside the gene matches. The V gene's germline CDR1 is SNHLY and CDR2 FYNNEI. The CDR3 is 16 amino acids. The CDR3 region is CASITSRDRANYGYTF. In nucleotides, the CDR3 is TGTGCCAGCATTACCAGCCGGGACAGAGCTAACTATGGCTACACCTTC.